This entry lists 2 T cell receptor beta chains sequenced from one sample in a study of blood T cell repertoires in COVID-19. Profiling relied on immunoSEQ multiplex PCR, and the TCRdb table lists in-frame clones only, not all of them. The repertoire includes approximately 390,000 clones, 88% of them detected once, and around 1.9% sits in the top ten. The specimen was PBMCs or T cells enriched from blood (not recorded which). The receptor source for this set is a woman aged 40 to 50 with acute COVID-19.

This rearrangement joins TRBV5-1 to TRBJ1-2, with D perhaps TRBD1 (5 bases). CDR1 and CDR2 from the germline V gene are SGHRS and YFSETQ. This CDR3 is built from 13 residues. Deletions cut 4 bases from V and 7 bases from J, with 14 bases between. This CDR3 reads CASSPVTDFGYTF. The CDR3 nucleotides read TGCGCCAGCAGCCCTGTGACAGATTTTGGCTACACCTTC.

This clone is a singleton in its sample. The rearrangement joins TRBV4-2 to TRBJ2-2; unclear D gene. Germline-derived CDR1 and CDR2 are LGHNA and YNFKEQ. The CDR3 runs 15 residues. Trimming took off 0 bases at V and 3 bases at J, with 8 bases between the two ends. The CDR3 region is CASSQDMSDTGELFF. CDR3 bases: TGTGCCAGCAGCCAAGATATGAGCGACACCGGGGAGCTGTTTTTT.